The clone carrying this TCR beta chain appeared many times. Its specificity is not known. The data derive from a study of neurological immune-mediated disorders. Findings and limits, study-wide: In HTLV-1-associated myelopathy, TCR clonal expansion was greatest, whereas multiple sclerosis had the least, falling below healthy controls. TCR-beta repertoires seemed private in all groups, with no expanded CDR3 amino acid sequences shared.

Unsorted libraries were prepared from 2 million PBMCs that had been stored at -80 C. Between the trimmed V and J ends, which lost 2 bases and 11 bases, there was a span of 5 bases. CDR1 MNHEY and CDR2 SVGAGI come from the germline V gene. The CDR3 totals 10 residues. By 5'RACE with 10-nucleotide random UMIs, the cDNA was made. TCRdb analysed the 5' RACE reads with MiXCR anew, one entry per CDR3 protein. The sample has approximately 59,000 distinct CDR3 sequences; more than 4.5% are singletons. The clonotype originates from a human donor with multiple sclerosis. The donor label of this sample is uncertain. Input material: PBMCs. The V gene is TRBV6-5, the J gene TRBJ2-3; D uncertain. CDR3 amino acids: CASSYPRQYF. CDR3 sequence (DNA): TGTGCCAGCAGTTACCCCAGGCAGTATTTT.